These 28 T cell receptor beta chains were all obtained from the same sample, sequenced in a study of blood T cell repertoires in COVID-19. The protocol was immunoSEQ multiplex PCR, while the TCRdb copy is restricted to in-frame clones and leaves out a portion. The repertoire holds some 14,000 clones, 65% to 85% seen once, with 30% to 35% in the top ten. Sequencing input: peripheral blood. The receptors originated from a man in his forties or fifties with active COVID-19.

V is TRBV5-8 and J is TRBJ1-2, with TRBD1 matching over 8 bases. From germline, CDR1 is SGHTS and CDR2 YDEGEE. This CDR3 region has 15 residues. V shed 5 bases, J shed 3 bases, and the junction held 9 bases outside the gene matches. CDR3 in amino acids: CASRDAGGADYGYTF. As DNA, the CDR3 is TGTGCCAGCAGAGACGCAGGGGGCGCGGACTATGGCTACACCTTC. Full variable domain (outside the CDR3, taken from reference TRBV5-8 and TRBJ1-2): EAGVTQSPTHLIKTRGQQATLRCSPISGHTSVYWYQQALGLGLQFLLWYDEGEERNRGNFPPRFSGRQFPNYSSELNVNALELEDSALYLCASRDAGGADYGYTFGSGTRLTVV.

J is TRBJ2-7 and V is TRBV7-3; TRBD2 is a possible D gene (5 bases). CDR3 size: 14 residues. Looked up from germline, CDR1 is SGHTA and CDR2 is FQGTGA. Trimming removed 3 bases at V and 5 bases at J, with 14 bases between. The CDR3 reads CASSFSVTSDEQYF. The DNA for the CDR3 is TGTGCCAGCAGCTTCTCTGTAACTAGTGACGAGCAGTACTTC. The full variable domain, in which reference TRBV7-3 and TRBJ2-7 provide the parts outside the CDR3, is GAGVSQTPSNKVTEKGKYVELRCDPISGHTALYWYRQSLGQGPEFLIYFQGTGAADDSGLPNDRFFAVRPEGSVSTLKIQRTERGDSAVYLCASSFSVTSDEQYFGPGTRLTVT.

The rearrangement links TRBV6-5 to TRBJ2-5; 10 bases map to TRBD1. The germline CDR1 and CDR2 sequences are MNHEY and SVGAGI. Trimming cost V 7 bases and J 2 bases; bases outside gene matches: 7. This CDR3 has 15 amino acids. The CDR3 DNA sequence: TGTGCCAGCACCAGGACAGGGGGGGTTCAAGAGACCCAGTACTTC. It encodes CASTRTGGVQETQYF.

V is TRBV27 and J is TRBJ1-1, with 7 bases identical to TRBD1. V gave up 8 bases and J gave up 10 bases; unmatched junction bases: 10. The CDR3 is 12 residues long. CDR1 is MNHEY, CDR2 SMNVEV, per germline (reference sequence). The CDR3: CASRIQGRGAFF. The CDR3, as DNA: TGTGCCAGCCGTATACAGGGGCGGGGAGCTTTCTTT.

This clone came up once. This rearrangement joins TRBV25-1 to TRBJ1-4; D is unclear. Germline CDR1 and CDR2: MGHDK and SYGVNS. CDR3 length: 15 amino acids. V lost 6 bases and J 0 bases, leaving 11 bases between the germline ends. CDR3 region: CASRPGWATNEKLFF. The CDR3 DNA is TGTGCCAGCAGGCCGGGGTGGGCAACTAATGAAAAACTGTTTTTT.

This clone was seen only once. The rearrangement joins TRBV9 to TRBJ2-5, with 9 bases matching TRBD1. Germline loops: CDR1 SGDLS, CDR2 YYNGEE. The V segment lost 0 bases and the J segment 4 bases; nucleotides outside the gene matches: 7. CDR3 size: 16 residues. The CDR3 here is CASSVEQGAWGETQYF. As DNA, the CDR3 is TGTGCCAGCAGCGTAGAACAGGGGGCTTGGGGAGAGACCCAGTACTTC.

V usage is TRBV27 and J usage is TRBJ1-2; D gene ambiguous. The CDR3 spans 13 residues. Germline V gives CDR1 MNHEY, CDR2 SMNVEV (reference sequence). The ends were cut back, 0 bases at V and 4 bases at J, with 6 bases in the middle. CDR3 residues: CASSLSTGYGYTF. The CDR3 DNA follows: TGTGCCAGCAGTTTATCGACTGGCTATGGCTACACCTTC.

The chain has TRBV10-1 and TRBJ2-1, with 15 bases identical to TRBD2. The V and J ends lost 10 bases and 4 bases, in that order; junction bases with no gene match: 11. Looked up from germline, CDR1 is WNHNN and CDR2 is SYGVQD (reference sequence). The CDR3 has 17 amino acids. The CDR3 loop reads CATPRWTSGRAYNEQFF. DNA of the CDR3: TGCGCCACCCCTAGATGGACTAGCGGGAGGGCTTACAATGAGCAGTTCTTC.

This chain joins TRBV6-5 and TRBJ1-5; D possibly corresponds to TRBD1 (6 bases). Trimming cost V 3 bases and J 6 bases, with 9 bases left between them. There are 13 residues in the CDR3. Per germline, CDR1 MNHEY and CDR2 SVGAGI. CDR3 in DNA: TGTGCCAGCAGTTATAACAGGGTTCAGCCCCAGCATTTT. This encodes CASSYNRVQPQHF.

The table lists this clone with a few counts. The chain combines TRBV6-4 with TRBJ1-6, with 8 bases that match TRBD1. After removal of 2 bases from V and 7 bases from J, the junction contained 7 bases not matched to a gene. The CDR3 runs 16 residues. From germline, CDR1 is MRHNA and CDR2 SNTAGT. The DNA for the CDR3 is TGTGCCAGCAGTGACCCAGACAGGGGTCCCAATTCACCCCTCCACTTT. It is translated as CASSDPDRGPNSPLHF.

The DNA for the CDR3 is TGCGCCAGCAGCCAAGATCGTCGAGGCCAGCCCCAGCATTTT. Amino acid sequence: CASSQDRRGQPQHF. This chain links TRBV4-1 with TRBJ1-5; D gene unclear. The CDR3 has 14 amino acids. The V and J ends lost 0 bases and 7 bases respectively, with 10 bases between them. CDR1 MGHRA and CDR2 YSYEKL come from the germline V gene.

This clone was found a few times. The chain is built from TRBV4-1 and TRBJ1-6, with 7 nucleotides matching TRBD1. Trimming cost V 4 bases and J 9 bases; bases outside gene matches: 6. CDR3 length: 14 amino acids. In germline, CDR1 is MGHRA, CDR2 YSYEKL. As DNA, the CDR3 is TGCGCCAGCAGCCCGCGACAGGGTGGTTCACCCCTCCACTTT. As protein: CASSPRQGGSPLHF.

This chain joins TRBV7-8 and TRBJ1-1; 9 positions match TRBD1. V gave up 6 bases and J gave up 4 bases; unmatched junction bases: 12. The germline gives CDR1 SGHVS, CDR2 FQNEAQ. The CDR3 sequence is 16 residues long. In DNA form, the CDR3 reads TGTGCCAGCAGTCTATGGACAGGGGAGGGTCCCACTGAAGCTTTCTTT. Protein: CASSLWTGEGPTEAFF. The whole variable domain, filled in from reference TRBV7-8 and TRBJ1-1, reads GAGVSQSPRYKVAKRGQDVALRCDPISGHVSLFWYQQALGQGPEFLTYFQNEAQLDKSGLPSDRFFAERPEGSVSTLKIQRTQQEDSAVYLCASSLWTGEGPTEAFFGQGTRLTVV.

The chain recombines TRBV19 with TRBJ2-1, with D hard to call. Germline values: CDR1 LNHDA, CDR2 SQIVND (reference sequence). The CDR3 has 13 residues. Trimming shortened V by 4 bases and J by 9 bases, and 13 bases separated the two germline ends. The CDR3 protein is CASSTSIAAEQFF. CDR3 sequence (DNA): TGTGCCAGTAGTACGTCTATAGCAGCTGAGCAGTTCTTC. Supplemented by reference TRBV19 and TRBJ2-1, the full variable domain reads DGGITQSPKYLFRKEGQNVTLSCEQNLNHDAMYWYRQDPGQGLRLIYYSQIVNDFQKGDIAEGYSVSREKKESFPLTVTSAQKNPTAFYLCASSTSIAAEQFFGPGTRLTVL.

The chain combines TRBV13 with TRBJ2-7; 8 positions match TRBD1. V was clipped by 1 base and J by 3 bases; unmatched bases: 5. Germline V CDR1 and CDR2: PRHDT, FYEKMQ (reference sequence). This CDR3 is built from 15 residues. The CDR3 DNA is TGTGCCAGCAGCTTAGAAGGACAGGGCGTCTACGAGCAGTACTTC. Translation: CASSLEGQGVYEQYF.

The chain is built from TRBV6-1 and TRBJ1-4; 8 positions agree with TRBD1. Germline CDR1 and CDR2: MNHNS and SASEGT. The ends lost 1 base at V and 7 bases at J; junction bases unmatched: 11. The CDR3 sequence is 17 residues long. The chain's CDR3 is CASSEGPYRGGGEKLFF. CDR3 sequence (DNA): TGTGCCAGCAGTGAAGGACCCTACAGGGGGGGCGGTGAAAAACTGTTTTTT.

Within the sample, this clone is medium-sized. The chain carries TRBV2 and TRBJ2-7; 8 bases are a match to TRBD1. The germline CDR1 and CDR2 sequences are SNHLY and FYNNEI. CDR3 length: 14 residues. V trimming: 6 bases; J trimming: 4 bases; junction bases outside the gene matches: 8. DNA for the CDR3: TGTGCCAGCAGCCCCGGACAGGGTACGTACGAGCAGTACTTC. Translating gives CASSPGQGTYEQYF.

V is TRBV7-6 and J is TRBJ2-3; 8 bases are shared with TRBD2. Trimming removed 1 base from V and 4 bases from J; junction bases left unmatched: 7. From germline, CDR1 is SGHVS and CDR2 FNYEAQ. CDR3 length: 16 residues. The DNA for the CDR3 is TGTGCCAGCAGCTTAGAGGGACTAGGGGGGGCAGATACGCAGTATTTT. Its protein is CASSLEGLGGADTQYF.

This sequence joins TRBV5-6 and TRBJ1-2, with D possibly being TRBD1 (6 bases). CDR3 length: 16 residues. The germline V gene has CDR1 SGHDT and CDR2 YYEEEE. V was pared by 4 bases and J by 4 bases, with 20 bases between. In DNA, the CDR3 is TGTGCCAGCAGCCCGGGGCAGGGACAAGGCGTCTATGGCTACACCTTC. Protein: CASSPGQGQGVYGYTF.

J is TRBJ2-7 and V is TRBV15; 10 positions agree with TRBD2. The CDR3 has 15 amino acids. Germline V CDR1 and CDR2: LNHNV, YYDKDF (reference sequence). With V trimmed by 3 bases and J by 3 bases, 5 bases remained unmatched. The CDR3 DNA follows: TGTGCCACCAGCAGCCCGGGACTAGCGCACTACGAGCAGTACTTC. Residues: CATSSPGLAHYEQYF. Complete variable domain (other parts from reference TRBV15 and TRBJ2-7): DAMVIQNPRYQVTQFGKPVTLSCSQTLNHNVMYWYQQKSSQAPKLLFHYYDKDFNNEADTPDNFQSRRPNTSFCFLDIRSPGLGDTAMYLCATSSPGLAHYEQYFGPGTRLTVT.

The chain couples TRBV18 to TRBJ2-7, with D possibly matching TRBD1 (6 bases). The CDR3 totals 12 residues. Germline V CDR1 and CDR2: KGHSH, LQKENI. Between the trimmed V and J ends, which lost 2 bases and 9 bases, there was a span of 11 bases. The CDR3 nucleotides are TGTGCCAGCTCACCAGGGGGCGCCGCGCAGTACTTC. This encodes CASSPGGAAQYF.

This rearrangement joins TRBV3-1 (or the pseudogene TRBV3-2) to TRBJ2-1; 9 bases match TRBD2. This CDR3 comprises 15 residues. Germline V gene sequence: CDR1 LGHDT, CDR2 YNNKEL (reference sequence). The ends lost 4 bases at V and 3 bases at J; junction bases unmatched: 4. DNA for the CDR3: TGTGCCAGCAGCCCCGGGACTAGCAGCTACAATGAGCAGTTCTTC. Encoded protein: CASSPGTSSYNEQFF.

Worth noting for this clone: Other DNA sequences of this sample code for an identical CDR3. The CDR3 protein is CASSQGRNYGYTF. As DNA, the CDR3 is TGTGCCAGCAGCCAGGGGCGGAACTATGGCTACACCTTC. The chain couples TRBV3-1 (or the pseudogene TRBV3-2) to TRBJ1-2; D possibly corresponds to TRBD1 (5 bases). Between the trimmed V and J ends, which lost 3 bases and 2 bases, there was a span of 7 bases. The CDR3 length is 13 residues. The germline V gene has CDR1 LGHDT and CDR2 YNNKEL (reference sequence).

This clone was seen just once. The chain is built from TRBV12-3 or TRBV12-4 and TRBJ2-7; the match to TRBD2 covers 7 bases. The CDR3 length is 12 residues. V shed 6 bases and J 7 bases; nucleotides not matched to a gene: 6. CDR3 residues: CASSSDGREQYF. CDR3 coding DNA: TGTGCCAGCAGCTCCGACGGGAGGGAGCAGTACTTC.

This rearrangement joins TRBV11-3 to TRBJ2-2; 8 nucleotides line up with TRBD1. Unmatched junction bases numbered 6, after V lost 5 bases and J lost 1 base. CDR3 length equals 16 residues. Looked up from germline, CDR1 is SGHNT and CDR2 is YENEEA. In nucleotides, the CDR3 is TGTGCCAGCAGCCCCACGACAGGGGAGAACACCGGGGAGCTGTTTTTT. Its protein product is CASSPTTGENTGELFF.

This clone was counted only a few times. The chain links TRBV5-1 to TRBJ2-1, with 12 bases aligning to TRBD2. J was trimmed by 0 bases and V by 4 bases; bases with no gene match: 8. The CDR3 runs 18 residues. Germline lookup yields CDR1 SGHRS and CDR2 YFSETQ. CDR3 bases: TGCGCCAGCAGCAGGGGTACTAGCGGGGGGAGCTCCTACAATGAGCAGTTCTTC. It encodes CASSRGTSGGSSYNEQFF.

V usage is TRBV29-1 and J usage is TRBJ1-1; possibly TRBD1 for D (6 bases). The CDR3 covers 13 residues. From germline, CDR1 is SQVTM and CDR2 ANQGSEA. V was cut by 6 bases and J by 4 bases, with 15 bases left in between. The CDR3 is CSVGQPLGTEAFF. The DNA of the CDR3 is TGCAGCGTAGGACAGCCGCTGGGCACTGAAGCTTTCTTT.

The chain combines TRBV5-6 with TRBJ2-5, with 8 bases aligning to TRBD2. This CDR3 comprises 15 residues. CDR1 SGHDT and CDR2 YYEEEE come from the germline V gene. J gave up 4 bases and V 4 bases, and 9 bases lay outside the gene matches. CDR3 sequence reads: CASSRRTGGRETQYF. CDR3 DNA: TGTGCCAGCAGCCGACGGACGGGAGGGCGAGAGACCCAGTACTTC.